This T cell receptor (beta chain) appears in the sequencing data of a study of T cell changes during pregnancy in multiple sclerosis. TCRdb's copy holds only in-frame clones and misses some; the assay was immunoSEQ multiplex PCR. In the table there are 80,000 to 130,000 clones, 94% of which are singletons. The TCR was taken from a female donor with multiple sclerosis, enrolled in a pregnancy study. Sequences were derived from peripheral blood, sampled before pregnancy.

CDR3 sequence (DNA): TGTGCCAGTCGTAGAGGGAGCGGGAGGGCAGATACGCAGTATTTT. As protein: CASRRGSGRADTQYF. The V call is TRBV9, the J call TRBJ2-3, with TRBD2 matching 10 bases. J was trimmed by 4 bases and V by 8 bases; bases with no gene match: 10. Per the germline V gene, CDR1 is SGDLS and CDR2 is YYNGEE. CDR3 length: 15 amino acids. The entire variable domain, with the rest obtained from reference TRBV9 and TRBJ2-3, is as follows: DSGVTQTPKHLITATGQRVTLRCSPRSGDLSVYWYQQSLDQGLQFLIQYYNGEERAKGNILERFSAQQFPDLHSELNLSSLELGDSALYFCASRRGSGRADTQYFGPGTRLTVL.